Following are 20 T cell receptor beta chains from one sample sequenced in a study of blood T cell repertoires in COVID-19 (dated by TCRdb to the early 2020s). Receptor amplification or capture employed the immunoSEQ multiplex PCR assay. Drawn from immuneACCESS, this table holds only the in-frame rearrangements with V and J called that TCRdb kept. Clones are partly lost; checked studies trace under half to an unresolved V gene and leave the rest unexplained. Across this sample there are a few hundred thousand clones, with about four fifths seen only once. Around 3.1% of the sample comes from the top ten. Specimen: peripheral blood. The receptors were gathered from a woman aged 25 to 39 who had recovered from COVID-19.

The chain uses TRBV3-1 (or the pseudogene TRBV3-2) and TRBJ2-5; 11 nucleotides agree with TRBD1. The CDR3 has 16 amino acids. Losses at the gene ends were 0 bases for V and 4 bases for J; bases not matched to a gene: 4. CDR1 is LGHDT, CDR2 YNNKEL, per germline (reference sequence). The CDR3 nucleotides read TGTGCCAGCAGCCAAGAGGACAGGGGGCTGGTAGAGACCCAGTACTTC. Its protein product is CASSQEDRGLVETQYF.

A single count supports this clone. The V call is TRBV19, the J call TRBJ1-1; D is uncertain. This CDR3 contains 12 residues. Germline loops: CDR1 LNHDA, CDR2 SQIVND (reference sequence). V was cut by 6 bases and J by 4 bases, with 9 bases left in between. CDR3 protein: CASRLPGTEAFF. The CDR3 DNA sequence: TGTGCCAGTAGGCTTCCGGGCACTGAAGCTTTCTTT.

The CDR3 loop reads CASSLGGGTEAFF. CDR3 in DNA: TGCGCCAGCAGCTTGGGCGGGGGCACTGAAGCTTTCTTT. The chain uses TRBV5-1 and TRBJ1-1; a weak D match, TRBD1 (5 bases). The CDR3 length is 13 residues. Trimming pared 0 bases from V and 4 bases from J, leaving 7 bases between. Per the germline V gene, CDR1 is SGHRS and CDR2 is YFSETQ.

In this sample, this clone turned up once. The V call is TRBV10-3, the J call TRBJ2-7, with 7 positions matching TRBD2. After removal of 9 bases from V and 6 bases from J, the junction contained 11 bases not matched to a gene. The germline V gene encodes CDR1 ENHRY and CDR2 SYGVKD. The CDR3 has 13 residues. The CDR3 spells CAIGRAQDLEQYF. CDR3 coding DNA: TGTGCCATTGGGAGGGCCCAAGACCTCGAGCAGTACTTC.

The gene calls are TRBV5-5 and TRBJ2-1, with a weak D call TRBD2 (6 bases). This CDR3 is built from 13 residues. The V end lost 3 bases, the J end lost 6 bases, and 10 bases lay between the germline ends. Looked up from germline, CDR1 is SGHKS and CDR2 is YYEKEE (reference sequence). CDR3 coding DNA: TGTGCCAGCAGCTCCGGGACTCTCAATGAGCAGTTCTTC. It is translated as CASSSGTLNEQFF.

The table lists this clone with a count of one. The chain links TRBV5-6 to TRBJ2-4, with TRBD2 identical over 11 bases. Germline V gives CDR1 SGHDT, CDR2 YYEEEE. The CDR3 has 15 amino acids. The V and J ends lost 5 bases and 6 bases, in that order; junction bases with no gene match: 7. The CDR3 bases are TGTGCCAGCAGTAAAAAAGGGACTAGCGGAAACATTCAGTACTTC. It encodes CASSKKGTSGNIQYF.

The V call is TRBV24-1, the J call TRBJ2-7, with TRBD1 matching over 7 bases. CDR3 length: 14 residues. Germline V gene sequence: CDR1 KGHDR, CDR2 SFDVKD. V dropped 5 bases and J dropped 6; count of bases not matched to a gene: 9. As DNA, the CDR3 is TGTGCCACCAGTGGGACAGGTTTGACGGGCGAGCAGTACTTC. Translation: CATSGTGLTGEQYF.

Regarding this clone: This same CDR3 is encoded by further DNA sequences in the sample. The V gene is TRBV28, the J gene TRBJ1-1, with a weak D call TRBD1 (5 bases). Germline values: CDR1 MDHEN, CDR2 SYDVKM. V was trimmed by 6 bases and J by 1 base, leaving 12 bases between them. The CDR3 has 14 amino acids. For the CDR3, the DNA is TGTGCCAGCAGCCTTCCCCAGGGGAACACTGAAGCTTTCTTT. Translation: CASSLPQGNTEAFF.

This rearrangement joins TRBV7-6 to TRBJ2-7; 9 bases align to TRBD1. CDR1 SGHVS and CDR2 FNYEAQ come from the germline V gene. CDR3 length: 14 residues. V lost 8 bases and J lost 1; bases outside the gene matches: 6. This CDR3 is CASRGDRASYEQYF. The CDR3 DNA follows: TGTGCCAGCCGGGGGGACAGGGCATCCTACGAGCAGTACTTC.

The chain links TRBV2 to TRBJ1-1; D gene uncertain. Germline V CDR1 and CDR2: SNHLY, FYNNEI. The CDR3 extends over 14 amino acids. Trimming pared 3 bases from V and 1 base from J, leaving 9 bases between. The CDR3 DNA is TGTGCCAGCAGTGAGCAAGGGAGGAACACTGAAGCTTTCTTT. As protein: CASSEQGRNTEAFF.

This clone has just one count. The chain recombines TRBV7-2 with TRBJ1-4; 8 bases align to TRBD1. From germline, CDR1 is SGHTA and CDR2 FQGNSA. The V gene end was trimmed by 4 bases and the J gene end by 4 bases; junction bases not matched to a gene: 5. The CDR3 is 15 amino acids. Here the CDR3 reads CASSSPDRGNEKLFF. Written as DNA, the CDR3 is TGTGCCAGCAGCTCACCCGACAGGGGTAATGAAAAACTGTTTTTT.

This clone came up a few times. The V and J genes are TRBV20-1 and TRBJ1-1; possible D gene TRBD1, 5 bases. This CDR3 comprises 14 residues. The V and J ends lost 3 bases and 1 base respectively, with 12 bases between them. The V gene's germline CDR1 is DFQATT and CDR2 SNEGSKA (reference sequence). The CDR3 reads CSASALGGNTEAFF. The CDR3 region has the DNA TGCAGTGCTAGTGCCCTGGGGGGGAACACTGAAGCTTTCTTT.

The chain employs TRBV23-1 and TRBJ1-3; no clear D. TRBV23-1 has ORF status, its function being uncertain. V lost 3 bases to trimming and J lost 0 bases, with 9 bases between them. The CDR3 is 15 residues long. CDR3 nucleotide sequence: TGCGCCAGCAGTCAGAAGAGCCACTCTGGAAACACCATATATTTT. Its protein product is CASSQKSHSGNTIYF.

The CDR3 loop is CAWSPSGRRDEQFF. The CDR3 DNA is TGTGCCTGGAGCCCTAGCGGGAGGCGTGATGAGCAGTTCTTC. The chain links TRBV30 to TRBJ2-1, with TRBD2 identical over 11 bases. The CDR3 spans 14 residues. Unmatched junction bases numbered 6, after V lost 3 bases and J lost 8 bases. CDR1 is GTSNPN and CDR2 is SVGIG in the germline V gene (reference sequence).

The genes are TRBV12-5 and TRBJ1-2; D may be TRBD1 (6 bases). Per the germline V gene, CDR1 is LGHNT and CDR2 is FRNRAP. This CDR3 has 18 residues. The ends were cut back, 2 bases at V and 3 bases at J, with 22 bases in the middle. The CDR3 region is CASGLSPGTHPGDYGYTF. The CDR3 DNA reads as TGTGCTAGTGGTTTGTCACCCGGGACACATCCAGGGGACTATGGCTACACCTTC.

This clone was observed many times. V gene TRBV3-1 (or the pseudogene TRBV3-2) combines with J gene TRBJ1-3; no definite D call. Trimming removed 2 bases from V and 0 bases from J, with 8 bases in between. The germline V gene encodes CDR1 LGHDT and CDR2 YNNKEL (reference sequence). The CDR3 has 15 residues. The CDR3 DNA sequence: TGTGCCAGCAGCCAACGGGAGAGCTCTGGAAACACCATATATTTT. As protein: CASSQRESSGNTIYF.

The chain links TRBV18 to TRBJ2-3, with TRBD1 matching 10 bases. CDR3 size: 21 residues. With 6 bases clipped from V and 2 bases from J, the junction kept 23 bases outside the gene matches. Germline V gene sequence: CDR1 KGHSH, CDR2 LQKENI. CDR3: CASSSRPRQGASREYTDTQYF. CDR3 DNA: TGTGCCAGCTCCTCACGCCCACGACAGGGGGCTTCGCGGGAGTACACAGATACGCAGTATTTT.

The CDR3 sequence: CASSVGIGSNTEAFF. DNA for the CDR3: TGTGCCAGCAGCGTCGGGATAGGTTCGAACACTGAAGCTTTCTTT. The rearrangement joins TRBV9 to TRBJ1-1; D remains unclear. The V end lost 2 bases, the J end lost 1 base, and 12 bases lay between the germline ends. Germline values: CDR1 SGDLS, CDR2 YYNGEE. The CDR3 length is 15 residues. The whole variable domain, remainder taken from reference TRBV9 and TRBJ1-1, is DSGVTQTPKHLITATGQRVTLRCSPRSGDLSVYWYQQSLDQGLQFLIQYYNGEERAKGNILERFSAQQFPDLHSELNLSSLELGDSALYFCASSVGIGSNTEAFFGQGTRLTVV.

This rearrangement joins TRBV9 to TRBJ2-3; D might be TRBD1 (6 bases). V was cut by 0 bases and J by 2 bases, with 16 bases left in between. Germline-derived CDR1 and CDR2 are SGDLS and YYNGEE. The CDR3 extends over 17 amino acids. Here the CDR3 DNA reads TGTGCCAGCAGCGTAGATCCAGGGGCCTTTTCCACAGATACGCAGTATTTT. Encoded protein: CASSVDPGAFSTDTQYF. The full variable domain, in which reference TRBV9 and TRBJ2-3 provide the parts outside the CDR3, is DSGVTQTPKHLITATGQRVTLRCSPRSGDLSVYWYQQSLDQGLQFLIQYYNGEERAKGNILERFSAQQFPDLHSELNLSSLELGDSALYFCASSVDPGAFSTDTQYFGPGTRLTVL.

This clone was detected once. The V call is TRBV11-3, the J call TRBJ2-3, with 10 bases matching TRBD2. After removal of 6 bases from V and 3 bases from J, the junction contained 6 bases not matched to a gene. CDR3 length: 15 amino acids. The germline V gene has CDR1 SGHNT and CDR2 YENEEA. The DNA of the CDR3 is TGTGCCAGCAGTTTAAATAGCGGGAGGACAGATACGCAGTATTTT. Its protein product is CASSLNSGRTDTQYF.